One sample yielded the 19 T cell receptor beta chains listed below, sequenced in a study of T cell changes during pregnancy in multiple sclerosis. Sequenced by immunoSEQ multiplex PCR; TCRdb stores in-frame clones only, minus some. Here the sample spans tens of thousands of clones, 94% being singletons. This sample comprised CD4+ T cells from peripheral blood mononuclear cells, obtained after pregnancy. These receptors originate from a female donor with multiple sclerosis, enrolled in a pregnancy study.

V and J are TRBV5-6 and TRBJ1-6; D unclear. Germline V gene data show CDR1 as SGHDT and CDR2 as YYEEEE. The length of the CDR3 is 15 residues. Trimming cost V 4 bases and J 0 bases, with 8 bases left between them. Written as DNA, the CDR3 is TGTGCCAGCAGCGGGGAGCGCTCCTATAATTCACCCCTCCACTTT. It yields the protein CASSGERSYNSPLHF. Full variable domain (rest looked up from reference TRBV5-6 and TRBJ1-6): DAGVTQSPTHLIKTRGQQVTLRCSPKSGHDTVSWYQQALGQGPQFIFQYYEEEERQRGNFPDRFSGHQFPNYSSELNVNALLLGDSALYLCASSGERSYNSPLHFGNGTRLTVT.

As DNA, the CDR3 is TGTGCCATCGGAACAGTATCAGCGGACTACGAGCAGTACTTC. This codes for CAIGTVSADYEQYF. The V gene is TRBV10-3, the J gene TRBJ2-7, with a weak D call TRBD2 (5 bases). The CDR3 is 14 residues long. Germline CDR1 reads ENHRY; CDR2 reads SYGVKD. V lost 8 bases and J lost 3, with 17 bases in between.

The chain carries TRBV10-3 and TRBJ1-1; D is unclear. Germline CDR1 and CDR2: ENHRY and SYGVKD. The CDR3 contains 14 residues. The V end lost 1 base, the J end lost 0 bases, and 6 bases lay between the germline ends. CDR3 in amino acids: CAISEFQVNTEAFF. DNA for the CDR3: TGTGCCATCAGTGAGTTTCAGGTGAACACTGAAGCTTTCTTT.

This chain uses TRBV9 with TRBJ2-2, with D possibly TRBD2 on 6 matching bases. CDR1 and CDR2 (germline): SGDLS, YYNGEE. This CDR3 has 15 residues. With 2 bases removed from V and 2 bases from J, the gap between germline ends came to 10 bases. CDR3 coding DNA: TGTGCCAGCAGCGTTTGGGGACTCAACACCGGGGAGCTGTTTTTT. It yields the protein CASSVWGLNTGELFF.

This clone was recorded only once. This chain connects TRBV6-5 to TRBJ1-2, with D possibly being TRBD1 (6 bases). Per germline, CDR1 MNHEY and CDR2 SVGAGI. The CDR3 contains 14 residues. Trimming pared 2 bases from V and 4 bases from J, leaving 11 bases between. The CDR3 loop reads CASSYQQGGYGYTF. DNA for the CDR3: TGTGCCAGCAGTTACCAACAGGGTGGCTATGGCTACACCTTC.

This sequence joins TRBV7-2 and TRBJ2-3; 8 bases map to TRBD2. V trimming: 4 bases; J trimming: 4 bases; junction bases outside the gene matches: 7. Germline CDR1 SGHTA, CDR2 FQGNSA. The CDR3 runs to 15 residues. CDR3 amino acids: CASSSAAGGADTQYF. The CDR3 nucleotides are TGTGCCAGCAGCTCAGCAGCCGGGGGGGCAGATACGCAGTATTTT. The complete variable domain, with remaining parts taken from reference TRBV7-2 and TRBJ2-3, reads GAGVSQSPSNKVTEKGKDVELRCDPISGHTALYWYRQSLGQGLEFLIYFQGNSAPDKSGLPSDRFSAERTGGSVSTLTIQRTQQEDSAVYLCASSSAAGGADTQYFGPGTRLTVL.

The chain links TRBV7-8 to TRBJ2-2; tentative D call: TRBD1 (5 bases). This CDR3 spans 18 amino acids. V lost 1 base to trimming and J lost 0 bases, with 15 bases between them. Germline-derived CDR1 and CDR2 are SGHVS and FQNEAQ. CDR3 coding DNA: TGTGCCAGCAGCTTAGGGGGCCCTAGGGCGGCGAACACCGGGGAGCTGTTTTTT. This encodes CASSLGGPRAANTGELFF.

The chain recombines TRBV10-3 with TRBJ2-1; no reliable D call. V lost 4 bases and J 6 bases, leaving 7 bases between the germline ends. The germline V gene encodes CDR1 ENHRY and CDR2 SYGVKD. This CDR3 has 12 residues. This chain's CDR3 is CAISAGRNEQFF. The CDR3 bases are TGTGCCATCAGTGCTGGGCGCAATGAGCAGTTCTTC.

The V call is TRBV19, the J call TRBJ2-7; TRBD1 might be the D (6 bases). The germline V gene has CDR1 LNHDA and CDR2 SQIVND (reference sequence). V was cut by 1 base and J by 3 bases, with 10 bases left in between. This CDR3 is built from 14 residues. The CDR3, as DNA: TGTGCCAGTAGTATAGGAAACAGGGACTACGAGCAGTACTTC. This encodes CASSIGNRDYEQYF.

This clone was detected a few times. The CDR3 loop is CASSLKQGAGVLTF. The CDR3 coding sequence is TGTGCCAGCAGTTTGAAACAGGGGGCCGGCGTCCTGACTTTC. The V call is TRBV27, the J call TRBJ2-6; 9 bases line up with TRBD1. Trimming removed 3 bases from V and 12 bases from J; junction bases left unmatched: 6. CDR3 length: 14 amino acids. Germline V gene data show CDR1 as MNHEY and CDR2 as SMNVEV (reference sequence). The full variable domain, completed using reference TRBV27 and TRBJ2-6, is EAQVTQNPRYLITVTGKKLTVTCSQNMNHEYMSWYRQDPGLGLRQIYYSMNVEVTDKGDVPEGYKVSRKEKRNFPLILESPSPNQTSLYFCASSLKQGAGVLTFGAGSRLTVL.

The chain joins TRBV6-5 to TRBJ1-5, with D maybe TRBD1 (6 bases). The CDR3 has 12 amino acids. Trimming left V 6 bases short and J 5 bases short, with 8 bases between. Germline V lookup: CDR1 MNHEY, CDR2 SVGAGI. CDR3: CASRGGDQPQHF. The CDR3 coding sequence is TGTGCCAGCAGAGGGGGGGATCAGCCCCAGCATTTT.

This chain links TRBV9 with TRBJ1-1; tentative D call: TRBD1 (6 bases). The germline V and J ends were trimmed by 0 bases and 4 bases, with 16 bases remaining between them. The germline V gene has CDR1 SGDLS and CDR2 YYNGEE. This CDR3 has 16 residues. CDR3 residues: CASSVGGGAYSTEAFF. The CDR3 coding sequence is TGTGCCAGCAGCGTAGGGGGGGGCGCGTATAGCACTGAAGCTTTCTTT.

The CDR3 nucleotides read TGTGCCAGCAGCCGCGGGAGTCCCACCGGGGAGCTGTTTTTT. Its translation: CASSRGSPTGELFF. The V gene is TRBV7-3, the J gene TRBJ2-2; TRBD2 matches 7 bases. Germline CDR1 is SGHTA and CDR2 is FQGTGA. This CDR3 has 14 amino acids. With 5 bases clipped from V and 4 bases from J, the junction kept 4 bases outside the gene matches.

The CDR3 bases are TGCGCCAGCAGCTCGGGTGGTGGCTCCTACTCCTACAATGAGCAGTTCTTC. Translated: CASSSGGGSYSYNEQFF. This chain uses TRBV5-1 with TRBJ2-1; D gene uncertain. V lost 3 bases, J lost 0 bases, and 16 bases lay in between. The CDR3 has 17 residues. The V gene's germline CDR1 is SGHRS and CDR2 YFSETQ. Drawing the rest from reference TRBV5-1 and TRBJ2-1, the complete variable domain is KAGVTQTPRYLIKTRGQQVTLSCSPISGHRSVSWYQQTPGQGLQFLFEYFSETQRNKGNFPGRFSGRQFSNSRSEMNVSTLELGDSALYLCASSSGGGSYSYNEQFFGPGTRLTVL.

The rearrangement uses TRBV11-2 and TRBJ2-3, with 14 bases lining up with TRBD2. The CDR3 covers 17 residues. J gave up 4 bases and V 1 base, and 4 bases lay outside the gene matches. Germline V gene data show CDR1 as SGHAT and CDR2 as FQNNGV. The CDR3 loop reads CASSLGRLAGGADTQYF. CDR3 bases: TGTGCCAGCAGCTTAGGTAGACTAGCGGGAGGGGCAGATACGCAGTATTTT.

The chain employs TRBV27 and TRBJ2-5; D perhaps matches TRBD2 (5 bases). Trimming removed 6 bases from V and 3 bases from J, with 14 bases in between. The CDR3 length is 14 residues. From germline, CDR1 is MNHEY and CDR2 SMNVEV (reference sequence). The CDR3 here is CASRLALTEETQYF. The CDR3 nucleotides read TGTGCCAGCAGGCTAGCCTTGACCGAAGAGACCCAGTACTTC.

The CDR3 is CASSPGTVSTGELFF. The DNA for the CDR3 is TGTGCCAGCAGCCCAGGGACAGTTAGCACCGGGGAGCTGTTTTTT. V and J are TRBV5-8 and TRBJ2-2; 7 bases map to TRBD1. Looked up from germline, CDR1 is SGHTS and CDR2 is YDEGEE. Trimming at V came to 4 bases and at J to 4 bases, leaving 7 bases not matched to a gene. The CDR3 runs 15 residues.

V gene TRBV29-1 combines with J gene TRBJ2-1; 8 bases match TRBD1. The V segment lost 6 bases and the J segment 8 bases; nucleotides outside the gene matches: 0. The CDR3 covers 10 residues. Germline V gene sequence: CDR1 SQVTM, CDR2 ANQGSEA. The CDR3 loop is CSVRGHEQFF. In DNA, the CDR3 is TGCAGCGTCAGGGGGCATGAGCAGTTCTTC.

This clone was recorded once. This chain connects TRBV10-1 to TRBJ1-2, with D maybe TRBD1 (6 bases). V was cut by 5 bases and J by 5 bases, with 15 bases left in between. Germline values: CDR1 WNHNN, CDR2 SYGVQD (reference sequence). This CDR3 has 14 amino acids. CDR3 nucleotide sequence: TGCGCCAGCAGTCGCAGGGGAAGGAGATATGGCTACACCTTC. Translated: CASSRRGRRYGYTF.